The clone carrying this T cell receptor beta chain was recorded once. Its antigen is currently unknown. This sample was taken from a study of T cell responses to AZD1222 COVID-19 vaccine. Study results and limitations: Along spike, vaccine-associated CD4 TCRs were found throughout, with dominance at 160-218 and 743-854. AZD1222 recipients seropositive at baseline numbered only five or six.

From germline, CDR1 is ENHRY and CDR2 SYGVKD. Trimming pared 7 bases from V and 1 base from J, leaving 9 bases between. The CDR3 has 13 residues. Using immunoSEQ multiplex PCR, the repertoire was profiled, and TCRdb retains in-frame clones only, with some absent. The table records approximately 150,000 clones, around 94% of them present only once. This specimen was peripheral blood, taken after recovery from COVID-19. The receptor was derived from an adult who had recovered from COVID-19. The chain couples TRBV10-3 to TRBJ2-3; TRBD1 might be the D (5 bases). The CDR3: CAITLQGTDTQYF. The CDR3 coding sequence is TGTGCCATCACGCTACAGGGCACAGATACGCAGTATTTT.